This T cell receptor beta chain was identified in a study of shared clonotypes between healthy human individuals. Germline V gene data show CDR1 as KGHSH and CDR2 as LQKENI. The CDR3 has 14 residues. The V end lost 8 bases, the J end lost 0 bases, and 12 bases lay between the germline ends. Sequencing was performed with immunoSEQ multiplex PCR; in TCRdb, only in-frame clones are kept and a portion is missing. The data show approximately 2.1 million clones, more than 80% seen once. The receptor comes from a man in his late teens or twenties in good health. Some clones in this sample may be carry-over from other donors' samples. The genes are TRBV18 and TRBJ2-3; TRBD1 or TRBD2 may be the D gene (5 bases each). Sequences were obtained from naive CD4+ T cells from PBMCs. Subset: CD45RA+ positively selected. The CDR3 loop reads CASLGTPSTDTQYF. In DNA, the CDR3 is TGTGCCAGCCTCGGGACCCCGAGCACAGATACGCAGTATTTT.